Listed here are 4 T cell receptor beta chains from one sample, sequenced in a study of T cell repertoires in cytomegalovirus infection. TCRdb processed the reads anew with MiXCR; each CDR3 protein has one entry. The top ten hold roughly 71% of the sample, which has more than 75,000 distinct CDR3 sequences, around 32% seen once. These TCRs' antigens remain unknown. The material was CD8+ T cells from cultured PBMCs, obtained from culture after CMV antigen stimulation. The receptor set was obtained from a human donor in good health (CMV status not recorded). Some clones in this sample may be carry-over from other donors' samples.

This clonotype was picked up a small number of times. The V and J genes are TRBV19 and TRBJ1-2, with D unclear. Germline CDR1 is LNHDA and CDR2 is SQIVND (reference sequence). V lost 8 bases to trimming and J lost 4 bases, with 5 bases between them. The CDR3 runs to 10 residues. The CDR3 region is CASFFYGYTF. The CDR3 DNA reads TGTGCCAGTTTCTTCTATGGCTACACCTTC.

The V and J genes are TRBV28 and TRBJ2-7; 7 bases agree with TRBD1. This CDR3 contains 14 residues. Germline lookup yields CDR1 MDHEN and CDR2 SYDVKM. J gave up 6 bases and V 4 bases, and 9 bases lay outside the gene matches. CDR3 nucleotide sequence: TGTGCCAGCAGTTCCCCCGGGACAGAGGCCGAGCAGTACTTC. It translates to CASSSPGTEAEQYF.

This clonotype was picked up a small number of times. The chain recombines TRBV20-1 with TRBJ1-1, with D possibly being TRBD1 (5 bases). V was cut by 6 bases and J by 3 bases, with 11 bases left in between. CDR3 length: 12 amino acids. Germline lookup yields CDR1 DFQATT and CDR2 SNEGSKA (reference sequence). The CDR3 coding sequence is TGCAGTGCGGAGGGGATGGACACTGAAGCTTTCTTT. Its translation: CSAEGMDTEAFF.

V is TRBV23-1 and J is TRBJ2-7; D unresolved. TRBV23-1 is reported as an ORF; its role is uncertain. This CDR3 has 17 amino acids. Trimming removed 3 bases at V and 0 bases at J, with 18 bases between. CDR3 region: CASSHGELNQHSYEQYF. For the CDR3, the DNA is TGCGCCAGCAGTCATGGTGAACTCAATCAACACTCCTACGAGCAGTACTTC.